A single sample is the source of the 20 T cell receptor beta chains below, sequenced in a study of technical replicates of blood from a few donors. Sequenced by immunoSEQ multiplex PCR; TCRdb stores in-frame clones only, minus some. The table shows around 60,000 clones, with nearly 95% occurring only once. The specimen was PBMCs. The receptors come from a human donor in good health. Some clones in this sample may be carry-over from other donors' samples.

Here the CDR3 reads CASSIGGGRSNQPQHF. In nucleotides, the CDR3 is TGTGCCAGCAGCATAGGGGGGGGCAGGAGCAATCAGCCCCAGCATTTT. The rearrangement joins TRBV7-8 to TRBJ1-5; possibly TRBD1 for D (6 bases). Germline assignment: CDR1 SGHVS and CDR2 FQNEAQ. The CDR3 has 16 amino acids. V lost 5 bases and J lost 1, with 15 bases in between.

The chain carries TRBV4-3 and TRBJ2-7; TRBD1 aligns across 7 bases. CDR3 length: 16 amino acids. With V trimmed by 0 bases and J by 7 bases, 12 bases remained unmatched. In germline, CDR1 is LGHNA, CDR2 YSLEER. For the CDR3, the DNA is TGCGCCAGCAGCCAAGACCGGGACAGCCCCTGGCGGGAGCAGTACTTC. Amino acids: CASSQDRDSPWREQYF.

The V gene is TRBV11-1, the J gene TRBJ2-7; D may be TRBD2 (6 bases). Germline V gene data show CDR1 as SGHAT and CDR2 as FQDESV (reference sequence). The V gene lost 5 bases and the J gene lost 3 bases, with 14 bases spanning the gap. The CDR3 is 14 residues long. The CDR3 sequence: CASSRGGAGYEQYF. The CDR3, as DNA: TGTGCCAGCAGCCGGGGCGGGGCGGGCTACGAGCAGTACTTC.

The gene calls are TRBV7-9 and TRBJ1-2; TRBD1 aligns across 8 bases. The germline CDR1 and CDR2 sequences are SEHNR and FQNEAQ (reference sequence). The V gene end was trimmed by 2 bases and the J gene end by 4 bases; junction bases not matched to a gene: 6. This CDR3 contains 15 residues. CDR3 sequence reads: CASSLPGGAGYGYTF. CDR3 nucleotide sequence: TGTGCCAGCAGCTTACCAGGGGGCGCAGGCTATGGCTACACCTTC.

This rearrangement joins TRBV30 to TRBJ1-5; D is uncertain. Germline CDR1 GTSNPN, CDR2 SVGIG (reference sequence). V lost 6 bases to trimming and J lost 2 bases, with 11 bases between them. This CDR3 has 13 residues. This CDR3 reads CACSPGGNQPQHF. CDR3 coding DNA: TGTGCCTGCAGCCCCGGGGGCAATCAGCCCCAGCATTTT.

The genes are TRBV6-5 and TRBJ1-1; TRBD1 matches 8 bases. Germline CDR1 is MNHEY and CDR2 is SVGAGI. The CDR3 has 13 residues. The ends lost 6 bases at V and 10 bases at J; junction bases unmatched: 10. This CDR3 reads CASRGQGRSGAFF. CDR3 nucleotides: TGTGCCAGCAGAGGACAGGGAAGATCTGGAGCTTTCTTT.

This sequence joins TRBV6-6 and TRBJ2-7; D is ambiguous. CDR3 length: 15 residues. Germline-derived CDR1 and CDR2 are MNHNY and SVGAGI (reference sequence). Trimming cost V 4 bases and J 4 bases, with 17 bases left between them. CDR3 sequence (DNA): TGTGCCAGCAGTTGGCTAAGACCCGTCGGGTACGAGCAGTACTTC. Residues: CASSWLRPVGYEQYF.

V is TRBV4-1 and J is TRBJ2-2, with D possibly being TRBD2 (7 bases). Trimming shortened V by 2 bases and J by 4 bases, and 14 bases separated the two germline ends. Germline CDR1 and CDR2: MGHRA and YSYEKL. The CDR3 loop spans 16 amino acids. Here the CDR3 reads CASSQLGGGPTGELFF. The CDR3 nucleotides read TGCGCCAGCAGCCAATTGGGGGGGGGCCCCACCGGGGAGCTGTTTTTT.

This clone showed up just a few times. The V and J genes are TRBV25-1 and TRBJ1-2, with 11 bases matching TRBD1. The CDR3 is 14 residues long. Per the germline V gene, CDR1 is MGHDK and CDR2 is SYGVNS. The trim removed 7 bases at V and 6 bases at J, leaving 7 bases unmatched. The CDR3 reads CASMGQGEVNGYTF. In DNA, the CDR3 is TGTGCCAGCATGGGACAGGGGGAGGTAAATGGCTACACCTTC.

The gene calls are TRBV10-3 and TRBJ2-1, with TRBD2 matching 9 bases. The CDR3 runs to 15 residues. The germline V gene encodes CDR1 ENHRY and CDR2 SYGVKD. The J segment lost 6 bases and the V segment lost 6 bases, leaving 9 bases of the junction unmatched. The DNA of the CDR3 is TGTGCCATCAGCAATCTGGGCGGGAGGGCCAATGAGCAGTTCTTC. Amino acids: CAISNLGGRANEQFF.

The J gene is TRBJ1-5, the V gene TRBV10-3; possibly TRBD1 for D (5 bases). CDR1 and CDR2 from the germline V gene are ENHRY and SYGVKD. The V and J ends lost 3 bases and 5 bases respectively, with 11 bases between them. This CDR3 region has 14 residues. The CDR3 region is CAISDAREYQPQHF. CDR3 nucleotide sequence: TGTGCCATCAGTGATGCCAGGGAATATCAGCCCCAGCATTTT.

The genes are TRBV9 and TRBJ2-5; D possibly corresponds to TRBD2 (6 bases). The CDR3 consists of 14 residues. The V end was cut by 6 bases, the J end by 2 bases, with 14 bases between. CDR1 SGDLS and CDR2 YYNGEE come from the germline V gene. The CDR3 is CASTLGGSQETQYF. The DNA for the CDR3 is TGTGCCAGCACCTTGGGGGGAAGTCAAGAGACCCAGTACTTC.

The chain has TRBV11-2 and TRBJ2-6, with 8 bases matching TRBD2. The J segment lost 0 bases and the V segment lost 3 bases, leaving 7 bases of the junction unmatched. Germline V lookup: CDR1 SGHAT, CDR2 FQNNGV. CDR3 length: 18 amino acids. The CDR3 region is CASSLVGGAPSGANVLTF. The CDR3 nucleotides are TGTGCCAGCAGCTTGGTCGGGGGGGCCCCCTCTGGGGCCAACGTCCTGACTTTC.

V and J are TRBV2 and TRBJ2-3; a possible D gene is TRBD1 (5 bases). The CDR3 totals 15 residues. CDR1 SNHLY and CDR2 FYNNEI come from the germline V gene. Between the trimmed V and J ends, which lost 4 bases and 3 bases, there was a span of 14 bases. CDR3 in DNA: TGTGCCAGCAGTGTCCAGGGCCGGTTGACAGATACGCAGTATTTT. It encodes CASSVQGRLTDTQYF.

This clone is a singleton in its sample. The chain employs TRBV4-3 and TRBJ2-7; D ambiguous. The CDR3 covers 17 residues. The V gene's germline CDR1 is LGHNA and CDR2 YSLEER. V dropped 2 bases and J dropped 5 bases, with 22 bases sitting between them. The CDR3 loop is CASSQRPPGGSLDEQYF. DNA of the CDR3: TGCGCCAGCAGCCAACGCCCGCCGGGTGGGTCCTTGGACGAGCAGTACTTC.

The rearrangement links TRBV19 to TRBJ2-3, with 12 nucleotides matching TRBD2. V was clipped by 1 base and J by 4 bases; unmatched bases: 12. Germline V lookup: CDR1 LNHDA, CDR2 SQIVND (reference sequence). The CDR3 has 19 residues. The CDR3 here is CASSIGRLWTSGIPDTQYF. As DNA, the CDR3 is TGTGCCAGTAGTATAGGACGACTATGGACTAGCGGGATCCCAGATACGCAGTATTTT.

This chain links TRBV11-1 with TRBJ2-7; weak D call: TRBD1 (5 bases). CDR3 size: 15 residues. V was trimmed by 3 bases and J by 0 bases, leaving 12 bases between them. Looked up from germline, CDR1 is SGHAT and CDR2 is FQDESV (reference sequence). The DNA for the CDR3 is TGTGCCAGCAGCTTGTCGACTGACAGCTCCTACGAGCAGTACTTC. Its translation: CASSLSTDSSYEQYF.

The chain carries TRBV7-9 and TRBJ2-3; possibly TRBD2 for D (5 bases). With 3 bases removed from V and 4 bases from J, the gap between germline ends came to 11 bases. This CDR3 has 14 residues. Germline V gene lookup returns CDR1 SEHNR and CDR2 FQNEAQ (reference sequence). CDR3 DNA sequence: TGTGCCAGCAGCTTGACGGGAAAGCCAGATACGCAGTATTTT. It specifies CASSLTGKPDTQYF.

The rearrangement joins TRBV5-6 to TRBJ2-1, with D possibly being TRBD1 (7 bases). Germline values: CDR1 SGHDT, CDR2 YYEEEE. This CDR3 comprises 16 residues. The germline V and J ends were trimmed by 2 bases and 2 bases, with 14 bases remaining between them. The CDR3 DNA is TGTGCCAGCAGCTTCCCCCAGGGGGGCACCTACAATGAGCAGTTCTTC. As protein: CASSFPQGGTYNEQFF.

The chain recombines TRBV5-1 with TRBJ2-5; 9 nucleotides agree with TRBD2. This CDR3 is 16 amino acids long. V shed 0 bases and J 1 base; nucleotides not matched to a gene: 4. Germline V CDR1 and CDR2: SGHRS, YFSETQ. The CDR3 is CASSLVGSGGQETQYF. In DNA form, the CDR3 reads TGCGCCAGCAGCTTGGTCGGTAGCGGGGGCCAAGAGACCCAGTACTTC.